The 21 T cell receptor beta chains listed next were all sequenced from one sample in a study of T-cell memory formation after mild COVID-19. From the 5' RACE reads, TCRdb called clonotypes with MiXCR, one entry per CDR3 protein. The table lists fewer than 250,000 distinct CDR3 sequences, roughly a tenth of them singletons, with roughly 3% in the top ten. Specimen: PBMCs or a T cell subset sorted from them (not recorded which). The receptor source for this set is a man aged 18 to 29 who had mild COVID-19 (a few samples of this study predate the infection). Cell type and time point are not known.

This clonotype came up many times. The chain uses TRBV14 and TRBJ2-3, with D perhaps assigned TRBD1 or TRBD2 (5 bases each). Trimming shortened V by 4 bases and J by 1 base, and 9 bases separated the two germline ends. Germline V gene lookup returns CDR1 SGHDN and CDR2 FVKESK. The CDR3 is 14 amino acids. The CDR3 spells CASSLGTRTDTQYF. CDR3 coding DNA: TGTGCCAGCAGCCTTGGGACCCGCACAGATACGCAGTATTTT. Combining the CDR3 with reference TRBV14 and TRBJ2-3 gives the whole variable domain EAGVTQFPSHSVIEKGQTVTLRCDPISGHDNLYWYRRVMGKEIKFLLHFVKESKQDESGMPNNRFLAERTGGTYSTLKVQPAELEDSGVYFCASSLGTRTDTQYFGPGTRLTVL.

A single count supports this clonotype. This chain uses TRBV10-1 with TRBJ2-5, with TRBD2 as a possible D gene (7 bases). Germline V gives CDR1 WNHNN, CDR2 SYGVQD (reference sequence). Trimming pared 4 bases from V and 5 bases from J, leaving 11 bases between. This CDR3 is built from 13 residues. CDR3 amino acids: CASSAGGLETQYF. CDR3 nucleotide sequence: TGCGCCAGCAGTGCGGGGGGCTTGGAGACCCAGTACTTC.

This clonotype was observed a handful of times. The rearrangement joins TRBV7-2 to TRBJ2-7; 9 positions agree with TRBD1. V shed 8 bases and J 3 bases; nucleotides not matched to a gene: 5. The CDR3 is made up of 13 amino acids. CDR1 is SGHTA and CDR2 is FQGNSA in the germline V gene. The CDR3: CASSGQGVYEQYF. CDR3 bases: TGTGCCAGCTCGGGACAGGGCGTCTACGAGCAGTACTTC.

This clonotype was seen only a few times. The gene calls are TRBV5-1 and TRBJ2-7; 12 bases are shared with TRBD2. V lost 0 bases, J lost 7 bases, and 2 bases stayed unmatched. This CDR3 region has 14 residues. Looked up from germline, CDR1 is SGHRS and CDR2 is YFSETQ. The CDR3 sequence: CASSLETSGGEQYF. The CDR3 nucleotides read TGCGCCAGCAGCTTGGAGACTAGCGGGGGAGAGCAGTACTTC.

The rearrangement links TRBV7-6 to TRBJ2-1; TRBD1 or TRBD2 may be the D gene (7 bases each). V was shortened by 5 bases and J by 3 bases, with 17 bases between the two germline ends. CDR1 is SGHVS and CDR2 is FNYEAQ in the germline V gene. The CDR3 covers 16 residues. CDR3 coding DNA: TGTGCCAGCAGCCCGAGCACAGGGGACTACTACAATGAGCAGTTCTTC. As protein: CASSPSTGDYYNEQFF.

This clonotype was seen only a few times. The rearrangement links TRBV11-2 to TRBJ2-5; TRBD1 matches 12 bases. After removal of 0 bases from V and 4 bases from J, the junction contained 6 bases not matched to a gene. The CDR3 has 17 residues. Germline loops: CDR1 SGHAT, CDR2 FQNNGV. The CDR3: CASSLDRDRGRAETQYF. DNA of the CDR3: TGTGCCAGCAGCTTAGATCGGGACAGGGGGCGCGCAGAGACCCAGTACTTC.

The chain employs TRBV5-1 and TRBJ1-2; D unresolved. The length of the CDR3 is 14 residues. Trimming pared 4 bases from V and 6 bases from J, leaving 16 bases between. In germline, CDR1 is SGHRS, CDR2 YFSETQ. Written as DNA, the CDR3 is TGCGCCAGCAGCCTCACCTTACCCTGGGATGGCTACACCTTC. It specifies CASSLTLPWDGYTF.

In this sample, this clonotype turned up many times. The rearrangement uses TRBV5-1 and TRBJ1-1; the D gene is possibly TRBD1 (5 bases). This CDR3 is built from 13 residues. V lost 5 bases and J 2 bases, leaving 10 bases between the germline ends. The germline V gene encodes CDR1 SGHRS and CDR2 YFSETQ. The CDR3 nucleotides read TGCGCCAGCAGGGTCCAGGGCAACACTGAAGCTTTCTTT. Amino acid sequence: CASRVQGNTEAFF.

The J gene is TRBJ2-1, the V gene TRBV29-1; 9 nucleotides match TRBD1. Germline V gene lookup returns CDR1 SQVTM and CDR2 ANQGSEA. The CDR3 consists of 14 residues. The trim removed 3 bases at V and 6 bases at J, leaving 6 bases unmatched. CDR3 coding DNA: TGCAGCGTTGACCGGGACAGGGATTTCAATGAGCAGTTCTTC. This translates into CSVDRDRDFNEQFF.

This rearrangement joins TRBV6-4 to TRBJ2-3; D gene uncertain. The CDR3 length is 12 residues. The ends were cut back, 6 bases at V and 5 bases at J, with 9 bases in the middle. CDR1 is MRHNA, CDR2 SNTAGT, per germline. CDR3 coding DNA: TGTGCCAGCAGGCCGGATTTAGATACGCAGTATTTT. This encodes CASRPDLDTQYF.

CDR3 in DNA: TGTGCCAGCAGCACTTATGGGACAGGGGTAACAGATACGCAGTATTTT. Translation gives CASSTYGTGVTDTQYF. The V gene is TRBV7-2, the J gene TRBJ2-3; 10 bases match TRBD1. The CDR3 contains 16 residues. The trim removed 5 bases at V and 3 bases at J, leaving 8 bases unmatched. The germline gives CDR1 SGHTA, CDR2 FQGNSA.

The CDR3 region has the DNA TGTGCCAGCAGTGAATATTTTGGGTTTTCAGAGACCCAGTACTTC. Its translation: CASSEYFGFSETQYF. This rearrangement joins TRBV2 to TRBJ2-5; no reliable D call. Per the germline V gene, CDR1 is SNHLY and CDR2 is FYNNEI. V lost 2 bases to trimming and J lost 4 bases, with 14 bases between them. The CDR3 runs to 15 residues. The whole variable domain, remainder taken from reference TRBV2 and TRBJ2-5, is EPEVTQTPSHQVTQMGQEVILRCVPISNHLYFYWYRQILGQKVEFLVSFYNNEISEKSEIFDDQFSVERPDGSNFTLKIRSTKLEDSAMYFCASSEYFGFSETQYFGPGTRLLVL.

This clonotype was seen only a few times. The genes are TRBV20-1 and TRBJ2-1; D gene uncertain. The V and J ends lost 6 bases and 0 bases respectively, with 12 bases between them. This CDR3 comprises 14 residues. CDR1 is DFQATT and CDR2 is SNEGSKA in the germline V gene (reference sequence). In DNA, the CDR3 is TGCAGTGCCGAGCCGGCGGACTCCTACAATGAGCAGTTCTTC. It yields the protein CSAEPADSYNEQFF.

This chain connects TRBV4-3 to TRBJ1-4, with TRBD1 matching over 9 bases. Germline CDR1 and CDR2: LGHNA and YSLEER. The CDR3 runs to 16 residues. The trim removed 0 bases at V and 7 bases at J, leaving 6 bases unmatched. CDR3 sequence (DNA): TGCGCCAGCAGCCAAGAATTTGGGACAGGGTTTGAAAAACTGTTTTTT. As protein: CASSQEFGTGFEKLFF.

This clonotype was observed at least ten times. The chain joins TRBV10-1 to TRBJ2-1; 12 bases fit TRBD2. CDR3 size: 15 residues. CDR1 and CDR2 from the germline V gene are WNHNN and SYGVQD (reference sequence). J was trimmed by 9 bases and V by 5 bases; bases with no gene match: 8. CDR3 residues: CASSRRTSGVSEQFF. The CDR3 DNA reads TGCGCCAGCAGTAGAAGGACTAGCGGGGTGAGTGAGCAGTTCTTC.

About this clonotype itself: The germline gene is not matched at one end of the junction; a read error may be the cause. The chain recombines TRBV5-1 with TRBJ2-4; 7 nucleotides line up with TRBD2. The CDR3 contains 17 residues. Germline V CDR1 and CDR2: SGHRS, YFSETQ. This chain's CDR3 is CASILGGLGTQKNIQYF. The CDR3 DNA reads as TGCGCCAGCATCTTGGGAGGGCTGGGGACCCAGAAAAACATTCAGTACTTC.

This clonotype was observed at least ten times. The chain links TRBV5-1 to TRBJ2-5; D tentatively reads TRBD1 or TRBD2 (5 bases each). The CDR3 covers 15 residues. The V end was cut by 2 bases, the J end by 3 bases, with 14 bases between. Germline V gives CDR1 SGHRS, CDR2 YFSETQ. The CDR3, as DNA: TGCGCCAGCAGCTTTGAGGGGAGAGGGGAAGAGACCCAGTACTTC. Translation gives CASSFEGRGEETQYF.

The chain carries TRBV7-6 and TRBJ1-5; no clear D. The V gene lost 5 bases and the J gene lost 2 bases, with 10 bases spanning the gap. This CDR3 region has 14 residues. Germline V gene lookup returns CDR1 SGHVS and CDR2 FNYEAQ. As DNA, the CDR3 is TGTGCCAGCAGCCCCGAGAAAGGCAATCAGCCCCAGCATTTT. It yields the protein CASSPEKGNQPQHF.

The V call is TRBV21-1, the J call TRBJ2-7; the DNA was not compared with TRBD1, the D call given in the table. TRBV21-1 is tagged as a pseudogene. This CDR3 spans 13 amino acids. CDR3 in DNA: TGTGCCAGCAGCATTTGGGACGGCTACGAGCAGTACGTC. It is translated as CASSIWDGYEQYV.

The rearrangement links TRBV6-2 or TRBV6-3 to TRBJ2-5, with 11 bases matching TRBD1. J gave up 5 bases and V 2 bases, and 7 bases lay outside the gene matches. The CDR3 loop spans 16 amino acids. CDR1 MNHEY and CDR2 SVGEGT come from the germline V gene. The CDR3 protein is CASSYGPGQGEETQYF. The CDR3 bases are TGTGCCAGCAGTTACGGGCCGGGACAGGGGGAGGAGACCCAGTACTTC.

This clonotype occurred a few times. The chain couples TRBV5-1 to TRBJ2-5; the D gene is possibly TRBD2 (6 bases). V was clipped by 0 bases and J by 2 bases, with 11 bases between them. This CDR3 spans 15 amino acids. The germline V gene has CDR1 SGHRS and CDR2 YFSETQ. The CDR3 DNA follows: TGCGCCAGCAGCTTGGACCCGGGACTTCAAGAGACCCAGTACTTC. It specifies CASSLDPGLQETQYF.